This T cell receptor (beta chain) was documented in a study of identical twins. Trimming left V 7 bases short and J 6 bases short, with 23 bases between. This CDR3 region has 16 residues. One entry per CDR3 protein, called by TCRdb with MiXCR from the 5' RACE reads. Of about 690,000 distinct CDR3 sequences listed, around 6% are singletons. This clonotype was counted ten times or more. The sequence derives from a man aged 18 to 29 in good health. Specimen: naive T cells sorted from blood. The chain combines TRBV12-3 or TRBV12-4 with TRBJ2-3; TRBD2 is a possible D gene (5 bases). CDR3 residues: CASMRRIASLGDTQYF. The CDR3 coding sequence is TGTGCCAGCATGCGGAGGATAGCGTCCTTGGGCGATACGCAGTATTTT.